This T cell receptor (beta chain) was recorded in a study of blood T cell repertoires in COVID-19. Original analysis: Amplification of reference gene primers provided the estimated nucleated cell counts. TCRdb keeps only in-frame clones here, not all; method: immunoSEQ multiplex PCR. For V, J and clone size, that table is used; D and trimming come from the DNA. The sample has 250,000 to 350,000 clones; approximately 86% are singletons. This CDR3 is built from 14 residues. J gave up 7 bases and V 0 bases, and 4 bases lay outside the gene matches. The germline CDR1 and CDR2 sequences are SGDLS and YYNGEE.

The chain has TRBV9 and TRBJ2-4, with 7 bases that match TRBD1. The TCR was taken from a woman aged 50 to 65 who had recovered from COVID-19. Sequencing used peripheral blood. The CDR3 sequence: CASSVVGDSNIQYF. The CDR3 DNA reads as TGTGCCAGCAGCGTAGTAGGGGACAGCAACATTCAGTACTTC. The complete variable domain, with remaining parts taken from reference TRBV9 and TRBJ2-4, reads DSGVTQTPKHLITATGQRVTLRCSPRSGDLSVYWYQQSLDQGLQFLIQYYNGEERAKGNILERFSAQQFPDLHSELNLSSLELGDSALYFCASSVVGDSNIQYFGAGTRLSVL.